Below, 8 T cell receptor beta chains from the same sample are listed, as sequenced in a study of blood T cell repertoires in COVID-19. Sequencing was performed with immunoSEQ multiplex PCR; in TCRdb, only in-frame clones are kept and a portion is missing. The data hold approximately 140,000 clones, with around 82% observed a single time. Material: peripheral blood. All receptors derive from a man in his 60s with active or convalescent COVID-19.

This chain joins TRBV5-1 and TRBJ2-3; perhaps TRBD1 as D (5 bases). Germline V gives CDR1 SGHRS, CDR2 YFSETQ. V dropped 3 bases and J dropped 3 bases, with 11 bases sitting between them. The CDR3 sequence is 14 residues long. The CDR3 coding sequence is TGCGCCAGCAGCTCGGACACGGGTACAGATACGCAGTATTTT. Its protein is CASSSDTGTDTQYF. The complete variable domain, with remaining parts taken from reference TRBV5-1 and TRBJ2-3, reads KAGVTQTPRYLIKTRGQQVTLSCSPISGHRSVSWYQQTPGQGLQFLFEYFSETQRNKGNFPGRFSGRQFSNSRSEMNVSTLELGDSALYLCASSSDTGTDTQYFGPGTRLTVL.

The genes are TRBV5-1 and TRBJ2-7, with 7 positions matching TRBD2. The germline CDR1 and CDR2 sequences are SGHRS and YFSETQ. CDR3 size: 13 residues. Unmatched junction bases numbered 6, after V lost 2 bases and J lost 7 bases. The CDR3 nucleotides read TGCGCCAGCAGCTTACCACTCGGGGGGGAGCAGTACTTC. Translating gives CASSLPLGGEQYF.

This chain joins TRBV7-2 and TRBJ1-2; D ambiguous. The CDR3 loop spans 13 amino acids. Germline CDR1 reads SGHTA; CDR2 reads FQGNSA. V was cut by 6 bases and J by 8 bases, with 16 bases left in between. The CDR3 here is CASRPGAAIGYTF. The CDR3 DNA is TGTGCCAGCAGGCCAGGAGCGGCTATCGGCTACACCTTC.

This clone showed up just a few times. This chain joins TRBV28 and TRBJ1-5; D remains ambiguous. The germline gives CDR1 MDHEN, CDR2 SYDVKM. Trimming removed 0 bases from V and 7 bases from J, with 13 bases in between. The CDR3 has 15 amino acids. The CDR3 sequence: CASSLWEGRPQPQHF. CDR3 sequence (DNA): TGTGCCAGCAGTTTATGGGAGGGAAGGCCCCAGCCCCAGCATTTT.

This clone showed up just a few times. The chain couples TRBV5-6 to TRBJ1-1; possibly TRBD1 for D (5 bases). Trimming removed 1 base from V and 5 bases from J, with 9 bases in between. The CDR3 runs 13 residues. CDR1 SGHDT and CDR2 YYEEEE come from the germline V gene. The CDR3: CASSLRGGTEAFF. The CDR3 nucleotides read TGTGCCAGCAGCTTGCGGGGGGGTACTGAAGCTTTCTTT.

The CDR3 loop is CATSRAGGQPQHF. DNA of the CDR3: TGTGCCACCAGTCGCGCCGGGGGTCAGCCCCAGCATTTT. The chain has TRBV24-1 and TRBJ1-5, with TRBD1 as a possible D gene (5 bases). The CDR3 length is 13 residues. Germline loops: CDR1 KGHDR, CDR2 SFDVKD. Trimming pared 6 bases from V and 6 bases from J, leaving 11 bases between.

This chain uses TRBV4-3 with TRBJ1-3; 7 nucleotides agree with TRBD1. After removal of 0 bases from V and 2 bases from J, the junction contained 19 bases not matched to a gene. CDR1 is LGHNA and CDR2 is YSLEER in the germline V gene. CDR3 length: 21 amino acids. CDR3 DNA sequence: TGCGCCAGCAGCCAAGAGGATCCCCCGGGTGCGGCAGGGGGTACTGGAAACACCATATATTTT. It translates to CASSQEDPPGAAGGTGNTIYF.

In nucleotides, the CDR3 is TGCGCCAGCAGCTTGGCCCCGTCCCAGGCGACCTACAATGAGCAGTTCTTC. Translated: CASSLAPSQATYNEQFF. This chain uses TRBV5-1 with TRBJ2-1; D gene ambiguous. Trimming removed 0 bases at V and 2 bases at J, with 15 bases between. Per germline, CDR1 SGHRS and CDR2 YFSETQ. The length of the CDR3 is 17 residues.